This T cell receptor beta chain originates from a study of patients and donors after allogeneic stem cell transplantation. A single record per CDR3 protein comes from TCRdb applying MiXCR to the RT-PCR reads. The sample shows 100,000 to 120,000 distinct CDR3 sequences, around 36% of them seen only once. In germline, CDR1 is SQVTM, CDR2 ANQGSEA. This CDR3 contains 10 residues. The genes are TRBV29-1 and TRBJ2-7; D is ambiguous. Sequenced sample: blood, either unsorted or a sorted T cell fraction (not recorded which). This TCR was sampled from a human donor who was either an allogeneic HSCT recipient or a stem cell or donor lymphocyte infusion donor (not recorded which). It is not recorded whose cells these are; they may come from a transplant donor. The CDR3 loop is CRGPSYEQYF. The CDR3 DNA reads TGCAGAGGACCATCCTACGAGCAGTACTTC.